What follows are 4 T cell receptor beta chains derived from one specimen sequenced in a study of T-cell reconstitution after alpha-beta-depleted transplantation in children. It was with unique molecular identifiers that the TCRbeta library was prepared. TCRdb re-derived calls from the PCR reads in MiXCR, one entry per CDR3 protein. The repertoire holds roughly 400,000 distinct CDR3 sequences, with roughly 20% as singletons. The sequenced sample was PBMCs from the stem cell graft donor, obtained from the stem cell graft. These receptors originate from a human donor who donated a stem cell graft to a child with acute myeloid leukemia.

This clonotype came up a few times. The chain recombines TRBV7-3 with TRBJ2-1; possibly TRBD2 for D (5 bases). CDR1 and CDR2 from the germline V gene are SGHTA and FQGTGA. V lost 0 bases and J 7 bases, leaving 7 bases between the germline ends. The CDR3 sequence is 13 residues long. CDR3 DNA: TGTGCCAGCAGCTTAACGAAGCGGAATGAGCAGTTCTTC. This sequence encodes CASSLTKRNEQFF. Supplemented by reference TRBV7-3 and TRBJ2-1, the full variable domain reads GAGVSQTPSNKVTEKGKYVELRCDPISGHTALYWYRQSLGQGPEFLIYFQGTGAADDSGLPNDRFFAVRPEGSVSTLKIQRTERGDSAVYLCASSLTKRNEQFFGPGTRLTVL.

This chain connects TRBV28 to TRBJ2-7; a possible D gene is TRBD1 (5 bases). Looked up from germline, CDR1 is MDHEN and CDR2 is SYDVKM. The V and J ends lost 6 bases and 0 bases respectively, with 12 bases between them. The CDR3 is 14 amino acids. CDR3 DNA sequence: TGTGCCAGCAGCATTCCTCAGGGCTCCTACGAGCAGTACTTC. This sequence encodes CASSIPQGSYEQYF. The variable domain in full, completed from reference TRBV28 and TRBJ2-7, reads DVKVTQSSRYLVKRTGEKVFLECVQDMDHENMFWYRQDPGLGLRLIYFSYDVKMKEKGDIPEGYSVSREKKERFSLILESASTNQTSMYLCASSIPQGSYEQYFGPGTRLTVT.

In this sample, this clonotype turned up a few times. The chain recombines TRBV6-5 with TRBJ1-4; tentatively, D is TRBD1 (5 bases). Trimming shortened V by 0 bases and J by 3 bases, and 20 bases separated the two germline ends. The CDR3 totals 19 residues. Germline-derived CDR1 and CDR2 are MNHEY and SVGAGI. This chain's CDR3 is CASSYSTVKATEPNEKLFF. CDR3 nucleotides: TGTGCCAGCAGTTACTCGACAGTTAAGGCGACCGAACCTAATGAAAAACTGTTTTTT.

This clonotype was observed a handful of times. This chain connects TRBV15 to TRBJ2-1; D ambiguous. The ends were cut back, 0 bases at V and 8 bases at J, with 5 bases in the middle. Germline CDR1 reads LNHNV; CDR2 reads YYDKDF (reference sequence). The CDR3 sequence is 12 residues long. CDR3 region: CATSRETDEQFF. The CDR3 region has the DNA TGTGCCACCAGCAGAGAGACCGATGAGCAGTTCTTC.